The 20 T cell receptor beta chains below all came from one sample that was sequenced in a study of cytomegalovirus exposure and HLA in healthy donors. The PCR ran on 60 Vbeta and 13 Jbeta primers. Assay: immunoSEQ multiplex PCR; the TCRdb copy retains only in-frame clones and omits some. Of around 200,000 clones detected, around four fifths appear once; the ten largest clones hold about a tenth. Sequenced: PBMCs. The source is a woman between 45 and 60 years old in good health and CMV-seropositive.

This chain links TRBV7-2 with TRBJ1-5; D possibly corresponds to TRBD1 (6 bases). V lost 4 bases, J lost 3 bases, and 13 bases lay in between. The germline gives CDR1 SGHTA, CDR2 FQGNSA. The CDR3 consists of 15 residues. The CDR3: CASSSRQALNQPQHF. The CDR3 DNA reads TGTGCCAGCAGCTCTCGACAGGCCCTCAATCAGCCCCAGCATTTT.

This chain links TRBV6-6 with TRBJ2-1; 10 nucleotides line up with TRBD2. This CDR3 is 15 amino acids long. With V trimmed by 6 bases and J by 7 bases, 9 bases remained unmatched. Looked up from germline, CDR1 is MNHNY and CDR2 is SVGAGI (reference sequence). DNA for the CDR3: TGTGCCAGCAGGCCCCCAGCGGGGGGGCTTAATGAGCAGTTCTTC. This translates into CASRPPAGGLNEQFF.

The chain carries TRBV29-1 and TRBJ2-3, with TRBD1 matching 8 bases. J lost 2 bases, V lost 7 bases, and 11 bases had no gene match. Germline V gene lookup returns CDR1 SQVTM and CDR2 ANQGSEA. The CDR3 runs 15 residues. As DNA, the CDR3 is TGCAGCGGATCCGACAGGGGAACTTACACAGATACGCAGTATTTT. It codes for CSGSDRGTYTDTQYF.

The chain carries TRBV23-1 and TRBJ2-2; 9 bases line up with TRBD1. TRBV23-1 is identified as an open reading frame with a role that is uncertain. The CDR3 covers 17 residues. The junction had 9 bases not matched to a gene; V was cut back by 2 bases and J by 5 bases. DNA of the CDR3: TGCGCCAGCAGTCAAGAGAACAGGGGGCCGGTGACCGGGGAGCTGTTTTTT. As protein: CASSQENRGPVTGELFF.

The gene calls are TRBV19 and TRBJ2-3, with D maybe TRBD2 (7 bases). Trimming pared 9 bases from V and 2 bases from J, leaving 15 bases between. The CDR3 runs to 14 residues. Germline CDR1 reads LNHDA; CDR2 reads SQIVND (reference sequence). CDR3 sequence: CASRKAGATDTQYF. The CDR3 region has the DNA TGTGCCAGCCGCAAGGCGGGGGCCACAGATACGCAGTATTTT.

This clone was seen more than once but under ten times. V and J are TRBV5-1 and TRBJ1-1; 7 nucleotides match TRBD1. Germline assignment: CDR1 SGHRS and CDR2 YFSETQ. This CDR3 region has 14 residues. J lost 1 base, V lost 3 bases, and 3 bases had no gene match. The CDR3 sequence is CASSSGTANTEAFF. CDR3 in DNA: TGCGCCAGCAGCTCCGGGACAGCGAACACTGAAGCTTTCTTT. Supplemented by reference TRBV5-1 and TRBJ1-1, the full variable domain reads KAGVTQTPRYLIKTRGQQVTLSCSPISGHRSVSWYQQTPGQGLQFLFEYFSETQRNKGNFPGRFSGRQFSNSRSEMNVSTLELGDSALYLCASSSGTANTEAFFGQGTRLTVV.

The chain couples TRBV27 to TRBJ1-6, with no clear D. Germline values: CDR1 MNHEY, CDR2 SMNVEV (reference sequence). The CDR3 is 13 amino acids. V was pared by 6 bases and J by 5 bases, with 8 bases between. The CDR3: CASRRVHNSPLHF. CDR3 in DNA: TGTGCCAGCAGACGGGTGCATAATTCACCCCTCCACTTT.

The chain joins TRBV18 to TRBJ2-1; D may be TRBD1 (5 bases). Germline CDR1 and CDR2: KGHSH and LQKENI. The V gene lost 0 bases and the J gene lost 0 bases, with 6 bases spanning the gap. The length of the CDR3 is 15 residues. Here the CDR3 DNA reads TGTGCCAGCTCACCACCGGACACCTCCTACAATGAGCAGTTCTTC. Translated, it gives CASSPPDTSYNEQFF.

Only one count was recorded for this clone. V usage is TRBV30 and J usage is TRBJ1-2, with 8 bases lining up with TRBD1. Germline V gene data show CDR1 as GTSNPN and CDR2 as SVGIG (reference sequence). The CDR3 is 15 amino acids. Unmatched junction bases numbered 12, after V lost 7 bases and J lost 2 bases. In DNA, the CDR3 is TGTGCCTCCTATCTACCTGGGACAGGAAACTATGGCTACACCTTC. Translating gives CASYLPGTGNYGYTF.

The genes are TRBV5-1 and TRBJ2-7; maybe TRBD1 (5 bases). The CDR3 loop spans 14 amino acids. Trimming cost V 2 bases and J 6 bases, with 15 bases left between them. Germline V CDR1 and CDR2: SGHRS, YFSETQ. The CDR3 bases are TGCGCCAGCAGCTTCTTTGACAGCGCCGGCGAGCAGTACTTC. This sequence encodes CASSFFDSAGEQYF.

V is TRBV6-5 and J is TRBJ1-3; a weak D match, TRBD1 (6 bases). This CDR3 is 14 amino acids long. The germline V gene encodes CDR1 MNHEY and CDR2 SVGAGI. V dropped 8 bases and J dropped 0 bases, with 11 bases sitting between them. The DNA for the CDR3 is TGTGCCAGCGACAGGACTTCCTCTGGAAACACCATATATTTT. Its protein product is CASDRTSSGNTIYF.

This chain uses TRBV7-8 with TRBJ1-3, with D hard to call. Germline V lookup: CDR1 SGHVS, CDR2 FQNEAQ. V shed 1 base and J shed 4 bases, with 8 bases lying between them. This CDR3 is built from 14 residues. Written as DNA, the CDR3 is TGTGCCAGCAGCTTAGACGGGTACGGAAACACCATATATTTT. As protein: CASSLDGYGNTIYF.

The sample holds a few counts of this clone. The chain recombines TRBV12-5 with TRBJ1-1, with D perhaps TRBD1 (5 bases). The V end was cut by 4 bases, the J end by 3 bases, with 15 bases between. Germline CDR1 and CDR2: LGHNT and FRNRAP. The CDR3 has 15 residues. CDR3 coding DNA: TGTGCTAGTGGTTCCCAGGGTTCCCTATACACTGAAGCTTTCTTT. It translates to CASGSQGSLYTEAFF.

The V gene is TRBV11-2, the J gene TRBJ2-7, with a weak D call TRBD1 (6 bases). The CDR3 runs 13 residues. The germline V gene has CDR1 SGHAT and CDR2 FQNNGV. V lost 3 bases and J lost 5, with 11 bases in between. The CDR3 sequence: CASSLIPGDEQYF. CDR3 sequence (DNA): TGTGCCAGCAGCTTGATTCCAGGGGACGAGCAGTACTTC.

This rearrangement joins TRBV28 to TRBJ2-4; 7 positions agree with TRBD1. This CDR3 region has 17 residues. The germline V gene encodes CDR1 MDHEN and CDR2 SYDVKM. V lost 1 base to trimming and J lost 0 bases; unmatched junction nucleotides: 6. The CDR3 reads CASSLSGQAIAKNIQYF. The CDR3 DNA reads as TGTGCCAGCAGTTTATCTGGACAGGCGATAGCCAAAAACATTCAGTACTTC.

The CDR3 loop reads CASSQGTGSFDEQYF. The DNA for the CDR3 is TGCGCCAGCAGCCAGGGGACAGGTAGCTTCGACGAGCAGTACTTC. The V and J genes are TRBV4-3 and TRBJ2-7; 8 bases align to TRBD1. Germline CDR1 is LGHNA and CDR2 is YSLEER. V trimming: 3 bases; J trimming: 5 bases; junction bases outside the gene matches: 9. This CDR3 region has 15 residues.

The gene calls are TRBV28 and TRBJ1-1; D perhaps matches TRBD1 (5 bases). Trimming left V 6 bases short and J 5 bases short, with 28 bases between. CDR3 length equals 18 residues. Per germline, CDR1 MDHEN and CDR2 SYDVKM. For the CDR3, the DNA is TGTGCCAGCAGCTGGGAGGGGCTTTCGCGGCTGGGGGGGACTGAAGCTTTCTTT. This encodes CASSWEGLSRLGGTEAFF. Together with reference TRBV28 and TRBJ1-1, the CDR3 gives the full variable domain: DVKVTQSSRYLVKRTGEKVFLECVQDMDHENMFWYRQDPGLGLRLIYFSYDVKMKEKGDIPEGYSVSREKKERFSLILESASTNQTSMYLCASSWEGLSRLGGTEAFFGQGTRLTVV.

The CDR3 DNA follows: TGTGCCACCAGCAGAAACGGACAGCATGGCTACACCTTC. Protein product: CATSRNGQHGYTF. The chain recombines TRBV15 with TRBJ1-2; TRBD1 is a possible D gene (6 bases). This CDR3 has 13 amino acids. Germline CDR1 is LNHNV and CDR2 is YYDKDF (reference sequence). Trimming pared 2 bases from V and 6 bases from J, leaving 10 bases between.

The V call is TRBV5-1, the J call TRBJ1-1; 10 nucleotides agree with TRBD1. This CDR3 has 12 residues. From germline, CDR1 is SGHRS and CDR2 YFSETQ. With 4 bases clipped from V and 12 bases from J, the junction kept 6 bases outside the gene matches. Here the CDR3 reads CASSQGQGVTFF. In nucleotides, the CDR3 is TGCGCCAGCAGCCAAGGACAGGGGGTAACTTTCTTT.

This chain links TRBV18 with TRBJ1-1; D ambiguous. The CDR3 contains 14 residues. With 2 bases removed from V and 6 bases from J, the gap between germline ends came to 13 bases. Germline V gene lookup returns CDR1 KGHSH and CDR2 LQKENI. CDR3 DNA sequence: TGTGCCAGCTCACCATATTCCTTGAGCGCTGAAGCTTTCTTT. Translated: CASSPYSLSAEAFF.